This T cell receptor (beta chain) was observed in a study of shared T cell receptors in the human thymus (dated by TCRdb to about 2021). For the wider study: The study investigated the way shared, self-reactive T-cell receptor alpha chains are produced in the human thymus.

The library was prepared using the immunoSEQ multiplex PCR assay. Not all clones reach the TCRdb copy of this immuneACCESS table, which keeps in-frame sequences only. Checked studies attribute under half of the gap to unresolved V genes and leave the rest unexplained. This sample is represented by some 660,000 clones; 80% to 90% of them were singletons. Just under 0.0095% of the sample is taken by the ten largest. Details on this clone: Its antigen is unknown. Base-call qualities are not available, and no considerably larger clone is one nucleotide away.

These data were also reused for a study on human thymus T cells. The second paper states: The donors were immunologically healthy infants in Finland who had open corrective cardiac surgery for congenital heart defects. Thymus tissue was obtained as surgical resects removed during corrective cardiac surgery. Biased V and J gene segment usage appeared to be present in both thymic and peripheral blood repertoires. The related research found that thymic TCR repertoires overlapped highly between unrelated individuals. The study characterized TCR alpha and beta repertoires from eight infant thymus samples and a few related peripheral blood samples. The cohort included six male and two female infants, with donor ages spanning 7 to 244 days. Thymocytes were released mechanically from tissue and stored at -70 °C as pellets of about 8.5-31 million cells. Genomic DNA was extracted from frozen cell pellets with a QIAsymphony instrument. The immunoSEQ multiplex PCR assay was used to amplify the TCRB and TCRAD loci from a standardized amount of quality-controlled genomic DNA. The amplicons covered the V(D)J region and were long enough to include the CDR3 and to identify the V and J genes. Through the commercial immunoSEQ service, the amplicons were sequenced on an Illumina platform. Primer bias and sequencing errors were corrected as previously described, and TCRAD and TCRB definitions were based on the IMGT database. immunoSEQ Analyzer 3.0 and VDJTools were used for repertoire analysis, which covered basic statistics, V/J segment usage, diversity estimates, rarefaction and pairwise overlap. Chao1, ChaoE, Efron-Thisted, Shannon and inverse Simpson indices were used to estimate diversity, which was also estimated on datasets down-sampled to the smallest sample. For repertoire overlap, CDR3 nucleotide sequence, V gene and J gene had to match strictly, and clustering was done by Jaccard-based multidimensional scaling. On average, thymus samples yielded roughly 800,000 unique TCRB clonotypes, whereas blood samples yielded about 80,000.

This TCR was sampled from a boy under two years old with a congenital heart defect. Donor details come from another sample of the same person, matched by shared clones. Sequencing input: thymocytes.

This receptor has the CDR3 CASSLEPRGSNQPQHF. The nucleotides are TGCGCCAGCAGCTTAGAACCGAGGGGGAGCAATCAGCCCCAGCATTTT. This sequence uses TRBV5-1 and TRBJ1-5, and perhaps TRBD1 as D gene, on 6 matching bases. The V and J ends are trimmed by 2 bases and 1 base, leaving 13 bases between them. In the germline V gene, CDR1 corresponds to SGHRS and CDR2 to YFSETQ. The CDR3 holds 16 amino acids from the cysteine to the phenylalanine. The entry retains the CDR3 DNA only, 48 bases that are in frame from base 1.